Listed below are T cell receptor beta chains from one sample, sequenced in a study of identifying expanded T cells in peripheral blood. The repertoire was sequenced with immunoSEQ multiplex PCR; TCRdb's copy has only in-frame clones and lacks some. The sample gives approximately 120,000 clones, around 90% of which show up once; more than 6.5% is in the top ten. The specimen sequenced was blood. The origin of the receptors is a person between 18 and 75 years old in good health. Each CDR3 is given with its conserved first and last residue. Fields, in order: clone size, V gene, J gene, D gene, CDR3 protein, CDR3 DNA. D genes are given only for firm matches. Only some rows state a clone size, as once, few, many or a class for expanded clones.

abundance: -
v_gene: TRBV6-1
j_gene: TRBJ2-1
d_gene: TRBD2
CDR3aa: CASSERRLAGGKQFF
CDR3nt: TGTGCCAGCAGTGAACGGCGACTAGCGGGAGGAAAGCAGTTCTTC

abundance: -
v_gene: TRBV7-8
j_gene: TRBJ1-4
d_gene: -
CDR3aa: CASSLEGEKLFF
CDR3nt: TGTGCCAGCAGCTTAGAAGGGGAAAAACTGTTTTTT

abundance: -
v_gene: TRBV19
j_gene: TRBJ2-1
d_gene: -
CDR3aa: CASSIDLSLVQFF
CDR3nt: TGTGCCAGTAGTATAGATCTTTCCCTCGTACAGTTCTTC

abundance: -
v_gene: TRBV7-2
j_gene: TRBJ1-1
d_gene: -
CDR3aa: CASSLARLKPNTEAFF
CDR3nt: TGTGCCAGCAGCTTAGCGAGGCTGAAACCAAACACTGAAGCTTTCTTT

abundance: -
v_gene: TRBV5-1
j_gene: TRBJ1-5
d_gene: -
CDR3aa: CASSLGPISNQPQHF
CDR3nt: TGCGCCAGCAGCTTGGGCCCGATTAGCAATCAGCCCCAGCATTTT

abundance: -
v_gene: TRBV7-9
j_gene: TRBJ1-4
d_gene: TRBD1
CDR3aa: CASGDRGRYEKLFF
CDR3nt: TGTGCCAGCGGCGACAGGGGGCGATACGAAAAACTGTTTTTT

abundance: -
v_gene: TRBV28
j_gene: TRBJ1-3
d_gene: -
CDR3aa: CASSLTRRIGNTIYF
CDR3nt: TGTGCCAGCAGTTTGACGAGGAGGATAGGAAACACCATATATTTT

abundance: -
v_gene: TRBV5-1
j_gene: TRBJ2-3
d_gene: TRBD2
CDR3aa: CASSLLGRATGDTQYF
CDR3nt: TGCGCCAGCAGCTTGCTCGGGAGGGCCACAGGAGATACGCAGTATTTT

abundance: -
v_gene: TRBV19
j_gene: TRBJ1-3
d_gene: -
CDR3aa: CASSIGWASSGNTIYF
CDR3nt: TGTGCCAGTAGTATAGGATGGGCGAGCTCTGGAAACACCATATATTTT

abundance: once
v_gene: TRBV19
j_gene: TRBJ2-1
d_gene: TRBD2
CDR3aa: CASSPGGGSYNEQFF
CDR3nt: TGTGCCAGTAGTCCGGGAGGGGGTTCCTACAATGAGCAGTTCTTC

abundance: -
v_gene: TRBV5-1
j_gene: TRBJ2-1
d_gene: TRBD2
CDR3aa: CASSVGTSDEQFF
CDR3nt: TGCGCCAGCAGCGTCGGGACTAGCGATGAGCAGTTCTTC

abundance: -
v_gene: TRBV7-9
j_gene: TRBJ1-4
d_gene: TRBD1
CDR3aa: CASSPQQGGIGKLFF
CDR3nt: TGTGCCAGCAGCCCGCAACAGGGGGGGATTGGGAAACTGTTTTTT

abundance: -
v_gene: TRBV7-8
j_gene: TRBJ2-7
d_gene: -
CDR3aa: CASSPRDNRPYEQYF
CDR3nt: TGTGCCAGCAGCCCAAGAGACAACAGGCCCTACGAGCAGTACTTC

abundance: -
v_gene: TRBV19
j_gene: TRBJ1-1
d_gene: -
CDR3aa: CASTPTAMNTEAFF
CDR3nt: TGTGCCAGTACCCCGACAGCCATGAACACTGAAGCTTTCTTT

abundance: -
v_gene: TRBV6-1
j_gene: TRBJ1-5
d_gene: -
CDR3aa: CASSVSGGNQPQHF
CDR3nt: TGTGCCAGCAGTGTGTCAGGGGGCAATCAGCCCCAGCATTTT

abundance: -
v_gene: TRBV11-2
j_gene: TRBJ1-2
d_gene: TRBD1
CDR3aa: CASSWSGQGNYGYTF
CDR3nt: TGTGCCAGCAGCTGGTCGGGACAGGGGAACTATGGCTACACCTTC

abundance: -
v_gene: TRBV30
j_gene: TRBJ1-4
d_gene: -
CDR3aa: CAWTPSGTHREKLFF
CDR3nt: TGTGCCTGGACCCCCTCCGGGACTCACCGTGAAAAACTGTTTTTT

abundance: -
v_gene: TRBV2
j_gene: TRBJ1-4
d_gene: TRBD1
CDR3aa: CASSLQGQDEKLFF
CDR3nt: TGTGCCAGCAGCCTACAGGGGCAGGATGAAAAACTGTTTTTT

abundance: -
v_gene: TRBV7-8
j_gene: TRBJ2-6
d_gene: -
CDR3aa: CASSLAQGLRGANVLTF
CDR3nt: TGTGCCAGCAGCTTAGCGCAGGGGCTGAGAGGGGCCAACGTCCTGACTTTC

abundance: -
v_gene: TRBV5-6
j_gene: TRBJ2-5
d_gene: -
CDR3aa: CASSLAWTRGTQYF
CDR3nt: TGTGCCAGCAGCTTGGCTTGGACACGGGGGACCCAGTACTTC